This is a list of T cell receptor beta chains from one sample in a study of shared clonotypes between healthy human individuals. Clones were sequenced by immunoSEQ multiplex PCR, and TCRdb holds only the in-frame ones, with some missing. The sample records 1,500,000 or so clones, approximately 98.5% being singletons. Sequences were obtained from naive CD4+ T cells sorted from blood. The receptor source for this set is a man aged 30 to 45 in good health. CDR3s include the opening cysteine and the closing phenylalanine or tryptophan.

v_call	j_call	cdr3_aa
TRBV28	TRBJ2-3	CASSLGTRGSTDTQYF
TRBV4-1	TRBJ2-6	CASSQDFVGRGSSGANVLTF
TRBV27	TRBJ2-1	CASSGTSRTSAHYNEQFF
TRBV5-1	TRBJ2-7	CASTRSGLGDYEQYF
TRBV5-1	TRBJ2-1	CASSLDYGRDEQFF
TRBV30	TRBJ2-7	CAWKKGRVRAYEQYF
TRBV14	TRBJ2-1	CASSQEKHRYYNEQFF
TRBV9	TRBJ2-7	CASSSGTSGLSYEQYF
TRBV18	TRBJ2-3	CASSPSGLVGTDTQYF
TRBV18	TRBJ1-1	CASSPPGSHRDTEAFF
TRBV5-1	TRBJ2-3	CASSVRDRVADTQYF
TRBV5-4	TRBJ2-1	CASSARTSGSYNEQFF
TRBV4-1	TRBJ2-5	CASRGLGEETQYF
TRBV5-8	TRBJ2-7	CASSRTGFHEQYF
TRBV9	TRBJ2-3	CASSVDPSGRATDTQYF
TRBV6-1	TRBJ2-7	CASSEARGYPPDEQYF
TRBV5-4	TRBJ1-3	CASSSGVKRNTIYF
TRBV5-1	TRBJ2-2	CASSSGTETGELFF
TRBV5-4	TRBJ2-1	CASSLSGRVSYNEQFF
TRBV5-5	TRBJ2-7	CASSLRAAYEQYF
TRBV5-1	TRBJ2-5	CASSLGLGGAQETQYF
TRBV19	TRBJ2-6	CASSIGLGTGANVLTF
TRBV11-2	TRBJ2-7	CASSLGRPGRAIYEQYF
TRBV5-4	TRBJ1-4	CASSRSGVANEKLFF
TRBV7-2	TRBJ2-1	CASSFSGALYNEQFF
TRBV5-1	TRBJ1-3	CASSLAQGQAGNTIYF
TRBV9	TRBJ2-1	CASSVVASGRKVEQFF
TRBV5-1	TRBJ2-1	CASSLAGLAGAEQFF
TRBV29-1	TRBJ2-7	CSVNRGSYEQYF
TRBV14	TRBJ2-7	CASSRLAGASEQYF
TRBV7-9	TRBJ1-1	CASSLARTGTEAFF
TRBV9	TRBJ2-7	CASSVVGSSYEQYF
TRBV18	TRBJ1-5	CASSPGRVDQPQHF
TRBV29-1	TRBJ1-5	CSVGGTNQPQHF
TRBV19	TRBJ2-7	CASSIPGTVTYEQYF
TRBV10-1	TRBJ1-5	CASMVFESLGHF
TRBV28	TRBJ2-7	CASSLYSRGHEQYF
TRBV27	TRBJ2-7	CASSPRTGYFNEQYF
TRBV7-9	TRBJ2-1	CASSLQAGVSFFF
TRBV2	TRBJ1-4	CASSGQVATNEKLFF
TRBV28	TRBJ1-2	CASSIPGSSYGYTF